Listed below are T cell receptor beta chains from one sample, sequenced in a study of OX40 agonist ivuxolimab in advanced cancers. The repertoire was sequenced with immunoSEQ multiplex PCR; TCRdb's copy has only in-frame clones and lacks some. The table shows roughly 60,000 clones, with around 84% occurring only once. The specimen was CD4+ or CD8+ T cells sorted from blood, collected in a trial of the OX40 agonist ivuxolimab. The source is an adult with an advanced solid tumor such as melanoma, head and neck, liver or kidney cancer. Each CDR3 is given with its conserved first and last residue. Each record gives: V gene, D gene, clone size, J gene, CDR3 protein, CDR3 DNA. A D gene is named only where the DNA matches it firmly. Expanded clones get a size class; other rows say once, few or many, or leave the size out.

TRBV9,.,.,TRBJ1-5,CASSRGPGSNQPQHF,TGTGCCAGCAGCCGGGGCCCTGGGAGCAATCAGCCCCAGCATTTT
TRBV6-1,.,medium-sized,TRBJ1-5,CASSEDAGSYQPQHF,TGTGCCAGCAGTGAAGATGCAGGGTCGTATCAGCCCCAGCATTTT
TRBV27,TRBD2,.,TRBJ2-3,CASSPSGSPYTDTQYF,TGTGCCAGCAGCCCCAGCGGGAGCCCTTACACAGATACGCAGTATTTT
TRBV7-3,.,.,TRBJ2-5,CATARVGQETQYF,TGTGCCACGGCTCGGGTGGGGCAAGAGACCCAGTACTTC
TRBV7-2,.,.,TRBJ1-1,CASSFGALTAFF,TGTGCCAGCAGCTTCGGGGCCCTGACTGCTTTCTTT
TRBV11-2,.,.,TRBJ1-1,CASSFGALTAFF,TGTGCCAGCAGCTTCGGGGCCCTGACTGCTTTCTTT
TRBV10-1,TRBD2,few,TRBJ2-3,CASSEAGADTQYF,TGCGCCAGCAGTGAGGCGGGGGCAGATACGCAGTATTTT
TRBV18,.,.,TRBJ2-5,CASSPPYETQYF,TGTGCCAGCTCACCACCGTACGAGACCCAGTACTTC
TRBV5-6,.,.,TRBJ2-2,CASSQFGHTGELFF,TGCGCCAGCAGCCAGTTTGGACACACCGGGGAGCTGTTTTTT
TRBV7-3,TRBD2,.,TRBJ2-7,CASSPGLAGVDEQYF,TGTGCCAGCAGCCCGGGACTAGCGGGAGTTGACGAGCAGTACTTC
TRBV7-2,TRBD1,.,TRBJ1-5,CASSPGQDFNQPQHF,TGTGCCAGCAGCCCGGGACAGGACTTTAATCAGCCCCAGCATTTT
TRBV5-4,.,.,TRBJ2-5,CASSLRRMQETQYF,TGTGCCAGCAGCTTGCGACGGATGCAAGAGACCCAGTACTTC
TRBV4-1,.,.,TRBJ2-1,CASSQTTSSYNEQFF,TGCGCCAGCAGCCAAACAACCAGCTCCTACAATGAGCAGTTCTTC
TRBV6-5,.,.,TRBJ1-1,CASSYGGPPRFEAFF,TGTGCCAGCAGTTACGGGGGACCGCCTCGGTTCGAAGCTTTCTTT
TRBV5-1,TRBD2,.,TRBJ2-5,CASSLASGGETQYF,TGCGCCAGCAGCTTGGCCTCCGGGGGGGAGACCCAGTACTTC
TRBV7-2,.,.,TRBJ1-2,CASSTHRALYGYTF,TGTGCCAGCAGCACCCACAGGGCGCTATATGGCTACACCTTC
TRBV11-2,.,.,TRBJ1-2,CASSWGADYGYTF,TGTGCCAGCAGCTGGGGGGCCGACTATGGCTACACCTTC
TRBV28,.,.,TRBJ2-1,CASSPAGTLANEQFF,TGTGCCAGCAGTCCTGCCGGGACTCTGGCAAATGAGCAGTTCTTC
TRBV2,.,medium-sized,TRBJ1-3,CASSQGITQSTIYF,TGTGCCAGCAGTCAGGGGATCACCCAGAGCACCATATATTTT
TRBV11-1,.,.,TRBJ2-1,CASSDRGLNEQFF,TGTGCCAGCAGCGATCGGGGGCTGAATGAGCAGTTCTTC
TRBV7-3,.,.,TRBJ2-3,CASSALVTDTQYF,TGTGCCAGCAGCGCCCTGGTAACGGATACGCAGTATTTT
TRBV5-6,.,.,TRBJ2-5,CASSLDRRSAVEAQYF,TGTGCCAGCAGCTTGGATCGCAGAAGTGCGGTAGAGGCCCAGTACTTC
TRBV7-9,.,.,TRBJ2-1,CASSLGRQGYSNEQFF,TGTGCCAGCAGCTTAGGGAGGCAGGGTTACTCCAATGAGCAGTTCTTC
TRBV15,.,.,TRBJ2-3,CATSRAAETLADTQYF,TGTGCCACCAGCAGAGCCGCCGAAACACTAGCAGATACGCAGTATTTT
TRBV21-1,.,.,TRBJ2-7,CASTLNRDLSPYEQYF,TGTGCCAGCACTCTGAACCGGGACTTAAGCCCCTACGAGCAGTACTTC
TRBV6-6,TRBD1,.,TRBJ1-4,CASSTHDLTGAARLFF,TGTGCCAGCAGTACACACGATCTGACAGGGGCAGCGAGACTGTTTTTT
TRBV28,TRBD2,.,TRBJ2-7,CASSALGGSYEQYF,TGTGCCAGCTCAGCGCTGGGGGGGTCCTACGAGCAGTACTTC